These 15 T cell receptor beta chains originate from one sample sequenced in a study of blood T cell repertoires in COVID-19. The table came from immunoSEQ multiplex PCR; TCRdb's copy has only in-frame clones and leaves some out. The sample carries fewer than 200,000 clones, over 75% recorded once. The sequenced sample was PBMCs or T cells enriched from blood (not recorded which). The origin of the receptors is a woman younger than 30 who had recovered from COVID-19.

V gene TRBV7-9 combines with J gene TRBJ1-5, with TRBD1 as a possible D gene (5 bases). Germline V CDR1 and CDR2: SEHNR, FQNEAQ (reference sequence). The CDR3 extends over 14 amino acids. V was pared by 2 bases and J by 4 bases, with 9 bases between. The CDR3 bases are TGTGCCAGCAGCTTAAGTGACAGTAATCAGCCCCAGCATTTT. This encodes CASSLSDSNQPQHF.

The rearrangement joins TRBV5-1 to TRBJ1-4, with D tentatively TRBD1 (5 bases). The germline V gene encodes CDR1 SGHRS and CDR2 YFSETQ. Between the trimmed V and J ends, which lost 5 bases and 4 bases, there was a span of 12 bases. The CDR3 has 14 amino acids. The CDR3 is CASSWGQSNEKLFF. Here the CDR3 DNA reads TGCGCCAGCAGTTGGGGCCAGAGTAATGAAAAACTGTTTTTT.

This chain links TRBV7-2 with TRBJ2-2, with D perhaps TRBD1 (6 bases). Trimming shortened V by 1 base and J by 5 bases, and 11 bases separated the two germline ends. CDR3 length equals 15 residues. Per germline, CDR1 SGHTA and CDR2 FQGNSA. In DNA, the CDR3 is TGTGCCAGCAGCTTAGTTGGCAGGGGAACCGGGGAGCTGTTTTTT. Its translation: CASSLVGRGTGELFF.

The gene calls are TRBV6-5 and TRBJ1-5, with 10 bases matching TRBD1. The CDR3 covers 14 residues. V lost 5 bases to trimming and J lost 6 bases; unmatched junction nucleotides: 4. The germline gives CDR1 MNHEY, CDR2 SVGAGI. In DNA form, the CDR3 reads TGTGCCAGCAGTCGGACAGGGGGGGCTCAGCCCCAGCATTTT. This encodes CASSRTGGAQPQHF.

The J gene is TRBJ2-7, the V gene TRBV10-3, with TRBD1 matching over 9 bases. V trimming: 6 bases; J trimming: 4 bases; junction bases outside the gene matches: 10. The CDR3 extends over 15 amino acids. Germline V gene data show CDR1 as ENHRY and CDR2 as SYGVKD. The CDR3 nucleotides read TGTGCCATCAGCCGAGAAGGGACAGGGCCGTACGAGCAGTACTTC. Its protein product is CAISREGTGPYEQYF.

The chain couples TRBV10-3 to TRBJ2-2; 9 nucleotides match TRBD2. Germline lookup yields CDR1 ENHRY and CDR2 SYGVKD. The CDR3 is made up of 15 amino acids. The ends lost 6 bases at V and 5 bases at J; junction bases unmatched: 7. In DNA, the CDR3 is TGTGCCATCAGCGGAGCGGGAGGAGGGACCGGGGAGCTGTTTTTT. Translation gives CAISGAGGGTGELFF.

This clone was observed a single time. The gene calls are TRBV7-9 and TRBJ2-7; the match to TRBD2 covers 7 bases. Trimming cost V 0 bases and J 5 bases; bases outside gene matches: 10. This CDR3 is 16 amino acids long. In germline, CDR1 is SEHNR, CDR2 FQNEAQ (reference sequence). The DNA of the CDR3 is TGTGCCAGCAGCTTAGCGCTAAGCGGGATCTCTGACGAGCAGTACTTC. Amino acid sequence: CASSLALSGISDEQYF.

Written as DNA, the CDR3 is TGTGCCAGTAGTATAGATCGAAGGAAGCGGTTCTTC. Encoded protein: CASSIDRRKRFF. This chain connects TRBV19 to TRBJ2-1; D gene uncertain. The V end was cut by 0 bases, the J end by 15 bases, with 12 bases between. Germline V CDR1 and CDR2: LNHDA, SQIVND (reference sequence). The CDR3 spans 12 residues.

The chain joins TRBV7-2 to TRBJ2-3, with TRBD2 identical over 14 bases. Germline V gene lookup returns CDR1 SGHTA and CDR2 FQGNSA. There are 17 residues in the CDR3. Trimming removed 1 base from V and 5 bases from J; junction bases left unmatched: 5. DNA for the CDR3: TGTGCCAGCAGCTTAGGACTAGCGGGGGGGCTGGGAGATACGCAGTATTTT. Translating it yields CASSLGLAGGLGDTQYF.

The chain recombines TRBV27 with TRBJ2-1, with D perhaps TRBD1 (6 bases). This CDR3 region has 15 residues. CDR1 and CDR2 (germline): MNHEY, SMNVEV (reference sequence). Deletions cut 6 bases from V and 6 bases from J, with 18 bases between. CDR3 protein: CASSWDIRTINEQFF. The CDR3 DNA follows: TGTGCCAGCAGCTGGGACATCCGCACGATCAATGAGCAGTTCTTC.

This CDR3 reads CASSSKTGGYSRVTNTIYF. As DNA, the CDR3 is TGTGCCAGCAGTTCTAAGACAGGGGGCTATAGTCGGGTGACGAACACCATATATTTT. The rearrangement links TRBV28 to TRBJ1-3, with TRBD1 matching over 10 bases. The V gene end was trimmed by 4 bases and the J gene end by 7 bases; junction bases not matched to a gene: 19. The CDR3 has 19 residues. CDR1 MDHEN and CDR2 SYDVKM come from the germline V gene.

This clone was detected once. The chain is built from TRBV9 and TRBJ2-3; 12 positions agree with TRBD2. V lost 0 bases to trimming and J lost 1 base; unmatched junction nucleotides: 12. The germline V gene has CDR1 SGDLS and CDR2 YYNGEE. The length of the CDR3 is 20 residues. CDR3 residues: CASSVEIGARTSGGTDTQYF. The CDR3 DNA is TGTGCCAGCAGCGTAGAAATCGGAGCAAGGACTAGCGGGGGCACAGATACGCAGTATTTT.

The rearrangement uses TRBV21-1 and TRBJ2-7; the table's D gene call, TRBD1, was not cross checked with the DNA. TRBV21-1 is a listed pseudogene. This CDR3 has 16 amino acids. CDR3 nucleotides: TGTGCCAGCAGCCCGCGAAAGGGACAGGGGGCTTTAGAGCAGTACTTC. Protein: CASSPRKGQGALEQYF.

This clone was counted a single time. The chain recombines TRBV29-1 with TRBJ2-1, with D possibly being TRBD2 (6 bases). The germline V gene has CDR1 SQVTM and CDR2 ANQGSEA. The CDR3 extends over 13 amino acids. V was trimmed by 3 bases and J by 1 base, leaving 7 bases between them. Here the CDR3 reads CSVDRESYNEQFF. CDR3 bases: TGCAGCGTTGATCGGGAGTCCTACAATGAGCAGTTCTTC.

The chain links TRBV27 to TRBJ1-5; 7 nucleotides line up with TRBD1. CDR1 and CDR2 from the germline V gene are MNHEY and SMNVEV (reference sequence). The J segment lost 7 bases and the V segment lost 3 bases, leaving 6 bases of the junction unmatched. The CDR3 is 14 amino acids. In nucleotides, the CDR3 is TGTGCCAGCAGTTTGGCAGGGGGTAACCAGCCCCAGCATTTT. Its protein is CASSLAGGNQPQHF.